This T cell receptor (beta chain) was captured by sequencing in a study of regulatory T cells in long-lasting Graves disease. Overall study findings and caveats: Persistent disease showed a preference for TRBV28, TRBJ1-2 and TRBJ2-5.

Arm-PCR with iRepertoire HTBI primers amplified the CDR3 regions for these TCR beta libraries. TCRdb re-analysed the multiplex PCR reads in MiXCR, keeping a single row per CDR3 protein. The repertoire holds about 620,000 distinct CDR3 sequences, with roughly 15% as singletons. The time point: newly diagnosed GD, antithyroid drugs for less than 3 months. The TCR library was prepared using RNA isolated from PBMCs. In regard to this clonotype: No antigen is known for it.

V was clipped by 5 bases and J by 1 base, with 9 bases between them. The germline CDR1 and CDR2 sequences are SGHAT and FQNNGV. CDR3 length: 15 residues. A further study also used this sample, focusing on T cells in Graves' hyperthyroidism and ophthalmopathy.

The rearrangement links TRBV11-2 to TRBJ2-6, with D unclear. This material consisted of peripheral blood mononuclear cells (PBMCs), taken at new diagnosis, from a patient treated with antithyroid drugs. The sequence came from a woman in her twenties or thirties with Graves disease. CDR3 loop: CASSREPSGANVLTF. In nucleotides, the CDR3 is TGTGCCAGCAGCCGCGAGCCTTCTGGGGCCAACGTCCTGACTTTC.